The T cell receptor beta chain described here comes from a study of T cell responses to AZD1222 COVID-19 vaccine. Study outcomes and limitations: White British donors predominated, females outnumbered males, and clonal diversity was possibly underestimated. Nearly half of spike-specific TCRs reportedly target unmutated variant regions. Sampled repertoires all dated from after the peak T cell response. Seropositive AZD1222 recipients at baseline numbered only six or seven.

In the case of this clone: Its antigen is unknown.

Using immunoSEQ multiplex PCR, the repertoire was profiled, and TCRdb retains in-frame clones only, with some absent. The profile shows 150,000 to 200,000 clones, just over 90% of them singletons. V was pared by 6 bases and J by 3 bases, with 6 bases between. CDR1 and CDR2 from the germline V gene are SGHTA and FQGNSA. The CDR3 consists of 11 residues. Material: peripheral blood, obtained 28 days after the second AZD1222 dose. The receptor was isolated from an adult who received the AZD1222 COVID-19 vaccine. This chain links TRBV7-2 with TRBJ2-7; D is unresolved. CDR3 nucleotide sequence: TGTGCCAGCAGTTACCTCTACGAGCAGTACTTC. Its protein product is CASSYLYEQYF.